These T cell receptor beta chains were read from a single sample in a study of shared clonotypes between healthy human individuals. Here immunoSEQ multiplex PCR was the method, and the copy in TCRdb shows in-frame clones only, minus some. The sample records 2 million or so clones, 85% to 95% being singletons. Material: naive CD4+ T cells sorted from blood. All receptors derive from a man between 18 and 35 years old in good health. Each CDR3 is given with its conserved first and last residue. A D gene is named only where the DNA matches it firmly. Clone size is shown for a subset of rows, as once, few, many or a class of expanded clone.

>TRBV27|TRBJ1-3|NA|NA
TGTGCCAGCAGGCCAGCGAATGGAAACACCATATATTTT
CASRPANGNTIYF
>TRBV4-1|TRBJ1-3|NA|NA
TGCGCCAGCAGCCAAGAGAGCAGGGGCCACTCTGGAAACACCATATATTTT
CASSQESRGHSGNTIYF
>TRBV28|TRBJ1-2|NA|NA
TGTGCCAGCAGTTTTCGCGGCAGGGTAATTCGCTACACCTTC
CASSFRGRVIRYTF
>TRBV6-1|TRBJ1-4|NA|NA
TGTGCCAGCAGTGAACAGGGGTCGGGCGAAAAACTGTTTTTT
CASSEQGSGEKLFF
>TRBV19|TRBJ1-2|NA|NA
TGTGCCAGTAGTATTAATGGGCGAACTAACTATGGCTACACCTTC
CASSINGRTNYGYTF
>TRBV5-1|TRBJ2-7|NA|NA
TGCGCCAGCAGGGAGGGTGTCCACGAGCAGTACTTC
CASREGVHEQYF
>TRBV5-1|TRBJ1-2|TRBD1|once
TGCGCCAGCAGCTTCGACAGGGACTATGGCTACACCTTC
CASSFDRDYGYTF
>TRBV28|TRBJ2-7|TRBD2|NA
TGTGCCAGCAGCCCTCCGGGACTAGCGGGGGGGCAGTACGAGCAGTACTTC
CASSPPGLAGGQYEQYF
>TRBV7-2|TRBJ2-2|NA|NA
TGTGCCAGCAGCCCCTTTAGGGCAGGGACGAACACCGGGGAGCTGTTTTTT
CASSPFRAGTNTGELFF
>TRBV7-6|TRBJ1-6|TRBD1|NA
TGTGCCAGCGGCCCGGGAGGGGGCAGGTCACCCCTCCACTTT
CASGPGGGRSPLHF
>TRBV5-1|TRBJ1-1|NA|NA
TGCGCCAGCAGCTTGGGACTCGACACTGAAGCTTTCTTT
CASSLGLDTEAFF
>TRBV6-5|TRBJ2-5|NA|NA
TGTGCCAGCAGCAAGGGGTTCCAGGGTAGCCAGTACTTC
CASSKGFQGSQYF
>TRBV5-5|TRBJ2-7|TRBD1|few
TGTGCCAGCAGCCAATTGACCTCCGGGACAGGTTCCTACGAGCAGTACTTC
CASSQLTSGTGSYEQYF
>TRBV4-1|TRBJ1-4|NA|NA
TGCGCCAGCAGCCACCGACGGACGGGGGAAAAACTGTTTTTT
CASSHRRTGEKLFF
>TRBV6-1|TRBJ2-7|NA|NA
TGTGCCAGCAGTCTGACAGAGTACGGGCAGTACTTC
CASSLTEYGQYF
>TRBV6-1|TRBJ2-1|NA|NA
TGTGCCAGCAGCTACAATGAGCAGTTCTTC
CASSYNEQFF
>TRBV9|TRBJ2-3|TRBD2|NA
TGTGCCAGCTCCGTTAGCGGGGGGACCACAGATACGCAGTATTTT
CASSVSGGTTDTQYF
>TRBV29-1|TRBJ1-1|NA|once
TGCAGCGTTGATAAGGGGCGCCCAGGGGACACTGAAGCTTTCTTT
CSVDKGRPGDTEAFF
>TRBV6-5|TRBJ2-6|NA|NA
TGTGCCAGCAGTTACAGGGATCCTGGGGCCAACGTCCTGACTTTC
CASSYRDPGANVLTF
>TRBV10-3|TRBJ1-1|NA|NA
TGTGCCATCAGTGAGTCGGCAGGGCTGAACACTGAAGCTTTCTTT
CAISESAGLNTEAFF
>TRBV7-2|TRBJ1-1|TRBD1|NA
TGTGCCAGCAGTTCGGACAGGGGTAGGACTGAAGCTTTCTTT
CASSSDRGRTEAFF
>TRBV18|TRBJ1-1|NA|NA
TGTGCCAGCTCACCACTGGAGGGTAACACTGAAGCTTTCTTT
CASSPLEGNTEAFF
>TRBV4-1|TRBJ2-3|NA|NA
TGCGCCAGCAGCTTGGGCCTAACCCCATATGATACGCAGTATTTT
CASSLGLTPYDTQYF
>TRBV6-1|TRBJ2-2|NA|NA
TGTGCCAGCAGGATACTAGTTGACACCGGGGAGCTGTTTTTT
CASRILVDTGELFF
>TRBV5-8|TRBJ2-7|NA|NA
TGTGCCAGCAGCTTGAGGCTCGGGAGTATGGACGAGCAGTACTTC
CASSLRLGSMDEQYF
>TRBV19|TRBJ1-6|NA|NA
TGTGCCAGTAGTATAGATCCGGGCTTCTCATCCTCACCCCTCCACTTT
CASSIDPGFSSSPLHF
>TRBV9|TRBJ2-3|TRBD2|NA
TGTGCCAGCAGCGTGACAATAGCGGGTCCGAGTACAGATACGCAGTATTTT
CASSVTIAGPSTDTQYF
>TRBV7-2|TRBJ1-5|NA|NA
TGTGCCAGCAGCTTCGATAATCAGCCCCAGCATTTT
CASSFDNQPQHF
>TRBV6-5|TRBJ1-5|NA|NA
TGTGCCAGCAGCCCCTTGGGGAATCAGCCCCAGCATTTT
CASSPLGNQPQHF
>TRBV6-1|TRBJ2-7|NA|NA
TGTGCCAGCAGTCGCGGGGCCCTCGCCTCCTACGAGCAGTACTTC
CASSRGALASYEQYF
>TRBV19|TRBJ2-7|TRBD1|NA
TGTGCCAGTAGTCCTCCCGGGACAGGGTCCTACGAGCAGTACTTC
CASSPPGTGSYEQYF
>TRBV18|TRBJ2-7|NA|NA
TGTGCCAGCTCACAAACTCGGGGCCCGTCCTACGAGCAGTACTTC
CASSQTRGPSYEQYF
>TRBV18|TRBJ2-7|TRBD1|NA
TGTGCCAGCTCACCGGGGGACAGGGGTTCCTACGAGCAGTACTTC
CASSPGDRGSYEQYF
>TRBV5-1|TRBJ2-2|TRBD1|many
TGCGCCAGCAGCTTGCACGGGACAGTGAACACCGGGGAGCTGTTTTTT
CASSLHGTVNTGELFF
>TRBV5-6|TRBJ2-2|TRBD2|NA
TGTGCCAGCACCATCCCGGGGGGGACCCCGAACACCGGGGAGCTGTTTTTT
CASTIPGGTPNTGELFF
>TRBV7-2|TRBJ2-7|NA|NA
TGTGCCAGCAGCCAGGGTGGGGCGGGGTCCTACGAGCAGTACTTC
CASSQGGAGSYEQYF
>TRBV5-6|TRBJ1-2|NA|NA
TGTGCCAGCAGCTTGAGCACTCGAGGCTACACCTTC
CASSLSTRGYTF
>TRBV18|TRBJ2-2|NA|NA
TGTGCCAGCTCACCACCGCAGGGCCGAGACACCGGGGAGCTGTTTTTT
CASSPPQGRDTGELFF
>TRBV6-6|TRBJ1-3|NA|NA
TGTGCCAGCCGAAGCTCTGGAAACACCATATATTTT
CASRSSGNTIYF
>TRBV10-3|TRBJ2-7|NA|NA
TGTGCCATCAGCGCGGGGACATCCTACGAGCAGTACTTC
CAISAGTSYEQYF
>TRBV18|TRBJ1-2|NA|NA
TGTGCCAGCTCCCCTACAGAAAACTATGGCTACACCTTC
CASSPTENYGYTF
>TRBV2|TRBJ1-2|NA|NA
TGTGCCAGCAATACACAGGGTTACTATGGCTACACCTTC
CASNTQGYYGYTF
>TRBV6-5|TRBJ1-3|NA|NA
TGTGCCAGCAGTTTACCAGGGGCGGGAAACACCATATATTTT
CASSLPGAGNTIYF
>TRBV9|TRBJ2-2|NA|NA
TGTGCCAGCAGCGTAGGTCAGCCTCCGAACACCGGGGAGCTGTTTTTT
CASSVGQPPNTGELFF
>TRBV11-2|TRBJ2-7|NA|NA
TGTGCCAGCAGCCAAAGTTTGGTAAGCACCTACGAGCAGTACTTC
CASSQSLVSTYEQYF
>TRBV6-1|TRBJ1-6|NA|NA
TGTGCCAGCAGTGAGGTGGGGAACTCACCCCTCCACTTT
CASSEVGNSPLHF
>TRBV28|TRBJ1-2|NA|once
TGTGCCAGCAGTTTGGGACTTCTCCCGGATGGCTACACCTTC
CASSLGLLPDGYTF
>TRBV6-1|TRBJ2-7|TRBD2|NA
TGTGCCAGCAGTGATTATGGCGGGGGGTACGAGCAGTACTTC
CASSDYGGGYEQYF
>TRBV10-3|TRBJ2-7|TRBD2|NA
TGTGCCATCAGCGAGACTAGCGGGGGCTCCTACGAGCAGTACTTC
CAISETSGGSYEQYF
>TRBV7-9|TRBJ2-5|NA|NA
TGTGCCAGCAGCAAACGGTTGGGTGGTGAAGAGACCCAGTACTTC
CASSKRLGGEETQYF
>TRBV6-5|TRBJ2-7|NA|NA
TGTGCCAGCACCCTGGGAGGAACCTCCTACGAGCAGTACTTC
CASTLGGTSYEQYF
>TRBV19|TRBJ2-1|TRBD1|NA
TGTGCCAGTAGACCGGACAGGGCGGTATACAATGAGCAGTTCTTC
CASRPDRAVYNEQFF
>TRBV27|TRBJ1-2|TRBD1|NA
TGTGCCAGCAGTTCCGTAACCGGGACAGGGAACTATGGCTACACCTTC
CASSSVTGTGNYGYTF
>TRBV5-4|TRBJ2-3|TRBD1|NA
TGTGCCAGCAGCTTGGACAGGGGTACAGATACGCAGTATTTT
CASSLDRGTDTQYF
>TRBV29-1|TRBJ2-2|NA|NA
TGCAGCGTGAGGGGTCAGAGGAACACCGGGGAGCTGTTTTTT
CSVRGQRNTGELFF